This T cell receptor beta chain is drawn from a study of cytomegalovirus exposure and HLA in healthy donors (dated by TCRdb to the late 2010s). For the study in its entirety: In an earlier analysis of roughly 500 of the donors, 250 to 350 Gb of sequence data and about 110 million unique TCR beta sequences from about 179 million T cells were reported. Roughly 310 gigabases of sequencing data and some 85 million unique TCR sequences were included in an early release covering under 650 HLA-typed donors. Of the 350 to 450 genotyped donors, 81% fell in the genetic ancestry cluster associated with self-reported Caucasian donors. The study aimed to test whether cataloging public T cell receptors could reveal signatures of past pathogen exposure. The T cell repertoires of around 670 subjects were profiled by immunosequencing and related to cytomegalovirus serostatus. In addition to the first cohort of 650 to 750 subjects, a separate validation cohort of 130 or so different subjects was used. To predict cytomegalovirus infection status, the study combined high-throughput TCR immunosequencing, statistical association of individual TCRs with disease status, and machine learning. In a later analysis, previously published TCR beta repertoires from 550 to 750 donors were re-analyzed and high-resolution HLA genotyping was added so that TCR occurrence patterns could be studied. In the later analysis, no new phenotypic data were used to find candidate immune exposures; instead, reliance was placed on TCR beta sequences and their occurrence across donors. In an earlier analysis of about 590 of the donors, high-throughput TCR beta sequencing was used to judge whether each TCR beta V gene segment behaved as functional or pseudogenic. Donor age, sex, ethnicity and CMV serostatus were compiled alongside the repertoire data. A later genetic analysis took genome-wide SNP genotypes for about 55% of the roughly 700 donors and used that subset as a discovery cohort. All discovery cohort repertoires had been generated using a single sequencing platform. Both class I and class II loci were covered by HLA typing, at four-digit resolution. Typing coverage varied by locus: roughly 629-640 donors for A, B, C, DRB1 and DQB1; about 520 for DQA1; approximately 570 for DPA1; roughly 470 for DPB1. Several DR-DQ haplotypes were treated as single units for association and clustering because of strong linkage in the cohort. Among 300 to 500 genotyped donors of the cohort, an average of around 240,000 unique TCR beta nucleotide sequences was sequenced per donor, of which 15% to 20% were non-productive. Results and caveats for the whole study, not just this receptor: Roughly uniform sequencing depth across donors was assumed in presence/absence analyses, although this assumption may not hold. Three of the identified cytomegalovirus-associated TCR beta chains were confirmed in vitro to be specific for cytomegalovirus antigens. The sequencing pipeline was judged likely to have produced a cluster of highly shared sequence variants as a technical artifact. Only TCR beta chains were sequenced in this cohort, and the absence of alpha or paired-chain data limited detectable features. Because some donors lacked HLA typing at each locus, the association tests relied only on the typed subset. In a later genetic analysis, fewer N-insertions in productive TCRs were reported among donors in an Asian-associated ancestry cluster than the approximately 710-donor mean. In the study, some 160 TCR beta chains were listed as associated with cytomegalovirus. In a later analysis, most CMV-associated TCR beta chains were found to appear HLA-restricted, with HLA associations seemingly driven largely by CMV exposure. Assigning TCR associations to individual alleles was difficult when HLA alleles, especially DR and DQ, strongly co-occurred. In a later genetic analysis, a missense DCLRE1C variant was associated with V-gene and J-gene trimming of TCR beta chains, and the association was replicated in an independent cohort. A later analysis found that HLA-associated TCR beta chains were more clonally expanded and had lower generation probabilities than equally common non-associated chains. Correlated functional status among segregating V segments might reflect linkage disequilibrium, but an unknown experimental factor could not be ruled out. Several of the top co-occurrence clusters appeared to be linked to parvovirus B19, influenza, CMV and Epstein-Barr virus, according to a later analysis. Because the 87-base-pair reads could not distinguish some IMGT-functional V segments, including TRBV6-2 and TRBV6-3, those segments were excluded. Because counts were too low, seventeen rarely observed V segments, including chromosome 9 orphons, were excluded from the earlier analysis of 587 of the donors. Across donors, most TCR sequences were observed very rarely, whereas some public TCRs were present in many individuals. A later analysis found that TCR association rates varied across HLA loci, with DRB1 alleles showing the most associated TCRs and HLA-C alleles the fewest. At a false discovery rate of 0.05, a later analysis linked around 15,000 TCR beta sequences to specific HLA alleles. For the cohort, immune exposure information was limited to CMV serostatus. A further reported finding was that TCR beta sequences accurately predicted the HLA-A and HLA-B alleles for most subjects in the first cohort. An earlier analysis of approximately 600 of the donors showed that most TCR beta V segments appeared in productive rearrangements either about 87% or about 30% of the time, which broadly matched IMGT annotations. It was suggested by the authors that the approach could potentially be generalized to other disease states and immunological phenotypes. Cytomegalovirus status was reported to be diagnosed by the classifier with high specificity and sensitivity in both the original and validation cohorts.

Preparation of the library involved the immunoSEQ multiplex PCR assay. The multiplex PCR relied on a mix of 60 forward primers for TCR Vbeta segments and 13 reverse primers for TCR Jbeta segments. The CDR3 region of rearranged TCR beta genes was amplified from genomic DNA by a multiplex PCR assay. On the Illumina HiSeq System, the amplified TCR beta libraries were sequenced as 87-base-pair reads. As for how the authors treated the data: Across the 666 repertoires, a later analysis counted tens of millions of unique TCR beta chains, approximately 12 million of which were shared by at least two donors. Raw reads were error-corrected and collapsed into unique sequences by a nearest-neighbor algorithm in which closely related sequences were merged to remove PCR and sequencing errors. Alignment of CDR3 sequences to IMGT reference sequences was used to assign V, D and J gene segments. For a sequence to be retained, at least a six-nucleotide match to both a V gene segment and a J gene segment was required. Rearrangements were called productive when the CDR3 lacked stop codons and stayed in frame with V and J; all others were non-productive. CDR3 was defined by IMGT convention, running from the second conserved V-encoded cysteine to the conserved J-encoded phenylalanine. The earlier analysis of around 640 of the donors excluded sequences that lacked an unambiguous match to a single V gene segment. An earlier analysis of several hundred of the donors classified V segments as functional when productive rearrangements were above 56.7% and as segregating when the standard deviation between donors was above 5%. To diagnose cytomegalovirus status from the catalog of TCR beta chain sequences, a statistical classification framework was built. In a later analysis, TCR nucleotide sequences were compared against IMGT/GENE-DB human TR gene sequences so that V and J genes could be assigned. In a later analysis, CDR3 sequences and most-parsimonious VDJ recombination scenarios were assigned using the TCRdist pipeline. In a later analysis, each TCR beta chain was defined by its CDR3 amino acid sequence together with its V-gene family, and reads without a unique V-gene family were excluded. To address suspected cross-contamination and a sequencing artifact, a later analysis removed approximately 600 highly shared, low-generation-probability nucleotide sequences. A later analysis calculated a clonal expansion index for each public chain from normalized within-repertoire ranks of inferred template counts. In a later analysis, generation probabilities were computed using a VDJ recombination model fitted to out-of-frame rearrangements, and the results were checked against IGoR. In a later analysis, TCR-TCR, TCR-HLA and TCR-CMV co-occurrence was scored with hypergeometric tests, and a repertoire-size bias correction was applied to TCR pairs. A later analysis estimated false discovery rates by permuting HLA or CMV assignments 20 times. A later analysis grouped co-occurring TCRs with DBSCAN, adding TCRdist sequence similarity when clustering within HLA-allele-positive subsets. Co-occurrence clustering excluded repertoires with fewer than 30,000 or more than 120,000 public chains, plus five with anomalous nucleotide sharing. TCRdb retrieved this table from immuneACCESS and kept in-frame rearrangements only. Not all clones are present; in checked studies, unresolved V genes account for under half, and no reason is known for the remainder. Clone size and the V and J calls come from that table; the DNA yielded D and trimming. The sample records some 96,000 clones, around three quarters of which are singletons. Of the sample, 1.5% to 2% is held by the ten largest clones.

In total, fewer than 750 healthy bone marrow donors made up the cohort. All cohort members were sampled while nominally healthy, although unrecorded immune exposures were likely present. The donor tested CMV seronegative and was one of the 352 seronegative cohort members. Each donor provided a peripheral blood sample, and peripheral blood mononuclear cells were used for TCR beta sequencing. The Qiagen DNeasy Blood Extraction Kit was used to extract genomic DNA from the blood cell samples. Based on the germline V gene (reference sequence), the CDR1 and CDR2 sequences are SEHNR and FQNEAQ. The CDR3 has 15 amino acids, counting the end cysteine and phenylalanine. This entry keeps only the CDR3 DNA: 45 bases, framed from base 1. Here V drops 1 base and J drops 6 bases, and the junction holds 4 bases not matched to any gene. In the case of this clone: This clone's antigen is unknown. Base qualities are not at hand, and no much larger clone is one base apart.

This receptor chain uses TRBV7-9 and TRBJ1-4; the junction holds 8 bases that match TRBD1. The TCR was taken from a man aged 40-55 years in good health and CMV-seronegative. Sequenced material: PBMCs. CDR3 region: CASSLGTGGDEKLFF. The nucleotide sequence reads TGTGCCAGCAGCTTAGGAACAGGGGGAGATGAAAAACTGTTTTTT.